This T cell receptor beta chain was sequenced in a study of identifying expanded T cells in peripheral blood. Clones were sequenced by immunoSEQ multiplex PCR, and TCRdb holds only the in-frame ones, with some missing. This sample has over 70,000 clones, with more than 75% found just once. Healthy donors had no documented immune events, such as infections, while sampled. The TCR sequence derives from a person aged 18 to 70 in good health. Specimen: blood.

The CDR3 nucleotides read TGTGCCAGCAGCTTAACGGGGGGAACTGAAGCTTTCTTT. This translates into CASSLTGGTEAFF. The V call is TRBV7-2, the J call TRBJ1-1; D is perhaps TRBD1 (5 bases). The ends were cut back, 2 bases at V and 5 bases at J, with 9 bases in the middle. Per germline, CDR1 SGHTA and CDR2 FQGNSA. The CDR3 spans 13 residues.